Ten or more counts support the clone carrying this T cell receptor (beta chain). Antigen specificity is unknown. The data belong to a study of shared clonotypes between healthy human individuals. Findings and caveats of the study: Sample collection involved blood only; tissue repertoires are likely different. Donors were few, which limited the genetic and exposure-history diversity represented.

Within Nashville, Tennessee resided all donors, each a Caucasian adult. Samples left unsorted employed about 100 million PBMCs for genomic DNA. The CDR3 runs 14 residues. With 4 bases clipped from V and 8 bases from J, the junction kept 9 bases outside the gene matches. Germline loops: CDR1 SGHRS, CDR2 YFSETQ. The table came from immunoSEQ multiplex PCR; TCRdb's copy has only in-frame clones and leaves some out. The sample carries about half a million clones, around 73% recorded once. What was sequenced was PBMCs. This TCR was sampled from a woman in her 40s in good health. Some clones in this sample may be carry-over from other donors' samples. This chain connects TRBV5-1 to TRBJ1-1; 9 bases align to TRBD1. DNA of the CDR3: TGCGCCAGCAGCGACACAGGGGGCGCCGGGGAAGCTTTCTTT. Translation: CASSDTGGAGEAFF.